This is a list of T cell receptor beta chains from one sample in a study of T cells in Graves' hyperthyroidism and ophthalmopathy. In TCRdb, the multiplex PCR reads were re-called with MiXCR into one record per CDR3 protein. The sample lists approximately 430,000 distinct CDR3 sequences; 15% to 18% were seen once. Sequencing was carried out using blood. The receptor set was obtained from a woman under 30 with Graves' hyperthyroidism. Each CDR3 is given with its conserved first and last residue. A D gene is named only where the DNA matches it firmly. Size is stated for part of the rows, as once, few or many counts, or as a class when the clone is expanded.

clone_size	v_call	d_call	j_call	cdr3_aa	cdr3_nt
.	TRBV4-3	.	TRBJ2-3	CATGNRDTDTQYF	TGCGCCACAGGGAACAGGGACACAGATACGCAGTATTTT
.	TRBV14	.	TRBJ2-3	CASSLARTASTDTQYF	TGTGCCAGCAGCCTAGCAAGGACAGCTAGCACAGATACGCAGTATTTT
many	TRBV20-1	TRBD1	TRBJ2-5	CSARDGKNRGSSETQYF	TGCAGTGCTAGAGATGGGAAAAACAGGGGATCCTCAGAGACCCAGTACTTC
.	TRBV19	.	TRBJ2-3	CASSSSRGIVDTQYF	TGTGCCAGTAGTTCGAGTCGAGGAATAGTTGATACGCAGTATTTT
many	TRBV28	.	TRBJ2-5	CASSLPNSPGAQYF	TGTGCCAGCAGTCTCCCAAACTCCCCAGGGGCCCAGTACTTC
.	TRBV3-1	.	TRBJ1-1	CASSPTDLHTEAFF	TGTGCCAGCAGCCCGACGGACCTCCACACTGAAGCTTTCTTT
many	TRBV3-1	.	TRBJ2-7	CASSRGPVLHF	TGTGCCAGCAGTCGAGGACCGGTTTTGCACTTC
many	TRBV29-1	.	TRBJ1-1	CSVEPGHPNTEAFF	TGCAGCGTTGAGCCGGGGCACCCGAACACTGAAGCTTTCTTT
many	TRBV6-5	TRBD2	TRBJ2-1	CASSSLETGGRNEQFF	TGTGCCAGCAGTTCCCTAGAGACGGGAGGGAGGAATGAGCAGTTCTTC
.	TRBV6-1	TRBD1	TRBJ2-2	CASRPDRGYTGELFF	TGTGCCAGCAGGCCGGACAGGGGTTACACCGGGGAGCTGTTTTTT
.	TRBV5-1	.	TRBJ2-7	CASSDPAHGEQYF	TGCGCCAGCAGCGACCCCGCACATGGCGAGCAGTACTTC
many	TRBV10-3	.	TRBJ2-7	CAISDQRSPPYEQYF	TGTGCCATCAGTGACCAGCGGAGCCCTCCCTACGAGCAGTACTTC
.	TRBV4-1	TRBD2	TRBJ2-3	CASSSPSGPQYF	TGCGCCAGCAGCTCACCTAGCGGCCCGCAGTATTTT
.	TRBV4-2	.	TRBJ1-5	CASSQEKGGNQPQHF	TGTGCCAGCAGCCAAGAGAAAGGTGGGAATCAGCCCCAGCATTTT
many	TRBV12-3/TRBV12-4	.	TRBJ1-1	CASKQDIMNTEAFF	TGTGCCAGCAAGCAAGATATTATGAACACTGAAGCTTTCTTT
few	TRBV5-1	TRBD1	TRBJ2-4	CASSPAPTGSKNIQYF	TGCGCCAGCAGCCCGGCCCCGACAGGGTCCAAAAACATTCAGTACTTC
many	TRBV12-3/TRBV12-4	TRBD1	TRBJ1-6	CASSNRDRNSPLHF	TGTGCCAGCAGTAACCGGGACAGAAATTCACCCCTCCACTTT
.	TRBV9	.	TRBJ1-5	CASSVEEGGQPQHF	TGTGCCAGCAGCGTAGAAGAGGGGGGTCAGCCCCAGCATTTT
many	TRBV28	TRBD1	TRBJ1-2	CASSIPQGERGYTF	TGTGCCAGCAGTATCCCACAGGGGGAACGGGGCTACACCTTC
.	TRBV20-1	.	TRBJ2-7	CSADGGVGAIESYEQYF	TGCAGTGCTGACGGCGGGGTTGGAGCAATCGAGTCCTACGAGCAGTACTTC
many	TRBV28	TRBD1	TRBJ2-5	CASSTTLGTGRVQRAETQYF	TGTGCCAGCAGCACAACACTCGGGACAGGGAGAGTTCAAAGGGCAGAGACCCAGTACTTC
many	TRBV6-2/TRBV6-3	TRBD1	TRBJ2-1	CASSYPPGQGIYNEQFF	TGTGCCAGCAGTTACCCCCCGGGACAGGGAATATACAATGAGCAGTTCTTC
many	TRBV28	TRBD1	TRBJ2-1	CASGTTGGNPHEQFF	TGTGCCAGCGGAACTACAGGGGGGAATCCACATGAGCAGTTCTTC
.	TRBV12-3/TRBV12-4	TRBD2	TRBJ2-3	CASSQGLSGSGIDTQYF	TGTGCCAGCAGCCAAGGACTAAGCGGGAGTGGAATAGATACGCAGTATTTT
many	TRBV20-1	TRBD1	TRBJ2-5	CSARTGQGSQETQYF	TGCAGTGCTAGAACGGGACAGGGGAGCCAAGAGACCCAGTACTTC
many	TRBV7-2	.	TRBJ2-5	CASTRGRETQYF	TGTGCCAGCACCAGAGGGAGGGAGACCCAGTACTTC
many	TRBV28	.	TRBJ2-7	CASSFWYEQYF	TGTGCCAGCAGTTTCTGGTACGAGCAGTACTTC
many	TRBV11-3	TRBD2	TRBJ2-1	CASSLGGSSSYNEQFF	TGTGCCAGCAGCTTGGGGGGGTCAAGCTCCTACAATGAGCAGTTCTTC
many	TRBV5-1	TRBD1	TRBJ1-3	CASSWGQNSGNTIYF	TGCGCCAGCAGCTGGGGACAGAACTCTGGAAACACCATATATTTT
many	TRBV28	.	TRBJ2-1	CASSLSIEQFF	TGTGCCAGCAGCCTCTCCATCGAGCAGTTCTTC
few	TRBV11-2	.	TRBJ2-4	CASSQVGGLTKNIQYF	TGTGCCAGCAGCCAAGTGGGAGGCCTAACCAAAAACATTCAGTACTTC
few	TRBV5-1	.	TRBJ2-7	CASSLSIGGPYEQYF	TGCGCCAGCAGCCTGAGTATTGGGGGGCCCTACGAGCAGTACTTC